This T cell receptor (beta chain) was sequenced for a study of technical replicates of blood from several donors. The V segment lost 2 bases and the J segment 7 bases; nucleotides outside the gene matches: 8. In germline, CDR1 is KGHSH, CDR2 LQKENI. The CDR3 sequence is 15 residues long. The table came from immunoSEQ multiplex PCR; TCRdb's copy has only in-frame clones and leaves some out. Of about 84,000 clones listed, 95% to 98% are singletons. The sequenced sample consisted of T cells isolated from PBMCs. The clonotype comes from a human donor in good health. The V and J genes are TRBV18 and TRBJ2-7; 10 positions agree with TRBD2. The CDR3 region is CASSPISGRAGEQYF. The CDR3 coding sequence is TGTGCCAGCTCACCAATAAGCGGGAGGGCGGGGGAGCAGTACTTC.